These T cell receptor beta chains were read from a single sample in a study of spatial heterogeneity in lung cancer. TCRdb re-called the 5' RACE reads with MiXCR, one entry per CDR3 protein. This table has around 110,000 distinct CDR3 sequences, 12% appearing once. The source was PBMCs, collected at follow-up. The receptors come from a male donor with early-stage non-small cell lung cancer. Each CDR3 is given with its conserved first and last residue. The order of the fields is V gene, D gene, J gene, clone size, CDR3 DNA, CDR3 protein. The D gene is left open where the match is weak. For some rows the clone size is stated as once, few or many, or as a class when expanded; others skip it.

>TRBV20-1|NA|TRBJ1-1|NA
TGCAGTGCTAGTGGCACCACTGAAGCTTTCTTT
CSASGTTEAFF
>TRBV4-1|NA|TRBJ2-3|many
TGCGCCAGCAGCCAAGTTACAGATACGCAGTATTTT
CASSQVTDTQYF
>TRBV6-1|NA|TRBJ1-5|NA
TGTGCCAGCAGTGAAAAGCCGGGTTATAGCAATCAGCCCCAGCATTTT
CASSEKPGYSNQPQHF
>TRBV28|TRBD1|TRBJ1-4|few
TGTGCCAGCAGTGCCTACAGGGGGTCTAATGAAAAACTGTTTTTT
CASSAYRGSNEKLFF
>TRBV20-1|NA|TRBJ1-3|many
TGCAGTGCTAGAGATCGGACAGTCGGCGGGAACACCATATATTTT
CSARDRTVGGNTIYF
>TRBV6-5|NA|TRBJ1-4|NA
TGTGCCAGCAGTTACTCGCAGGCCGAAAAACTGTTTTTT
CASSYSQAEKLFF
>TRBV6-7|NA|TRBJ1-5|few
TGTGCCAGCAGACCTAATGTCGGCGGCAATCAGCCCCAGCATTTT
CASRPNVGGNQPQHF
>TRBV24-1|NA|TRBJ1-2|many
TGTGCCACCAGTGATGACTATGGCTACACCTTC
CATSDDYGYTF
>TRBV20-1|TRBD1|TRBJ1-1|NA
TGCAGTGCTAGAGATAGAGGTGACAGGGCATGGAACACTGAAGCTTTCTTT
CSARDRGDRAWNTEAFF
>TRBV20-1|TRBD1|TRBJ1-2|NA
TGCAGTGCCGGAGGGGACAGGGGGAACTATGGCTACACCTTC
CSAGGDRGNYGYTF
>TRBV6-4|NA|TRBJ1-5|NA
TGTGCCAGCAGTGAAGTTGCGTCCGGCAATCAGCCCCAGCATTTT
CASSEVASGNQPQHF
>TRBV12-3/TRBV12-4|NA|TRBJ1-1|NA
TGTGCCAGCAGTTATCCCTTTGGCACTGAAGCTTTCTTT
CASSYPFGTEAFF
>TRBV2|TRBD1|TRBJ1-2|few
TGTGCCAGCAGTCCGACAGGGGATGGCTACACCTTC
CASSPTGDGYTF
>TRBV5-1|NA|TRBJ1-4|few
TGCGCCAGCAGCTTGGGATCCGGGAACGGCGAAAAACTGTTTTTT
CASSLGSGNGEKLFF
>TRBV28|NA|TRBJ1-5|few
TGTGCCAGCGGATTCAGGGGTAATCAGCCCCAGCATTTT
CASGFRGNQPQHF
>TRBV7-2|NA|TRBJ2-5|many
TGTGCCAGCAGCTCCTCCGGACCGAGAGAGACCCAGTACTTC
CASSSSGPRETQYF
>TRBV28|NA|TRBJ2-7|NA
TGTGCCAGCAGTCAGGCCGACGAGCAGTACTTC
CASSQADEQYF
>TRBV3-1|TRBD1|TRBJ2-7|many
TGTGCCAGCAGCGAAGGACAGGGCGTGGACTACTCCTACGAGCAGTACTTC
CASSEGQGVDYSYEQYF
>TRBV7-2|NA|TRBJ2-2|few
TGTGCCAGCAGCTTAGGACGGCAGAACACCGGGGAGCTGTTTTTT
CASSLGRQNTGELFF
>TRBV10-3|TRBD1|TRBJ2-3|many
TGTGCCATCAGGAGAGGGGACAGCAACACAGATACGCAGTATTTT
CAIRRGDSNTDTQYF
>TRBV6-6|TRBD2|TRBJ2-3|few
TGTGCCAGCAGTTACTCCCCAGGGCGGGGGGTGACAGATACGCAGTATTTT
CASSYSPGRGVTDTQYF
>TRBV7-2|TRBD2|TRBJ2-3|NA
TGTGCCAGCAGCCCCCCTAGCGGGGGAAGCACAGATACGCAGTATTTT
CASSPPSGGSTDTQYF
>TRBV6-5|NA|TRBJ1-2|few
TGTGCCAGCAGTTACTCGGGGCAGGGAAACTATGGCTACACCTTC
CASSYSGQGNYGYTF
>TRBV29-1|NA|TRBJ2-1|NA
TGCAGCGTTGGCGTTAGTCAGGATATCGAGGAGTTCTTC
CSVGVSQDIEEFF
>TRBV29-1|NA|TRBJ2-7|many
TGCAGCGCTAGAACTGGGGTCTCCTACGAGCAGTACTTC
CSARTGVSYEQYF
>TRBV6-5|TRBD1|TRBJ1-5|many
TGTGCCAGCAGCCGCCGGACTCGGGACAGTTATCAGCCCCAGCATTTT
CASSRRTRDSYQPQHF
>TRBV14|NA|TRBJ1-1|NA
TGTGCCAGCAGCCAAGAGGTCGGTCGATTACCTTTCTTT
CASSQEVGRLPFF
>TRBV11-3|NA|TRBJ2-1|NA
TGTGCCAGCAGCTTAGTGGGGACAAGCTCCTACAATGAGCAGTTCTTC
CASSLVGTSSYNEQFF
>TRBV10-3|TRBD2|TRBJ2-3|many
TGTGCCACTCACTCCAGGACTAGCGGCACAGATACGCAGTATTTT
CATHSRTSGTDTQYF